These T cell receptor beta chains were read from a single sample in a study of T cells after yellow fever vaccination. TCRdb itself ran the 5' RACE reads through MiXCR, one entry per CDR3 protein. Here the sample spans under 250,000 distinct CDR3 sequences, around 3.1% being singletons. Sample: CD4+ T cells sorted from PBMCs, taken 10 days after the yellow fever booster vaccination. All receptors come from a man younger than 35 who received the YFV17D yellow fever vaccine. The CDR3 runs from the conserved cysteine through the conserved F or W. Each record gives: J gene, V gene, clone size, D gene, CDR3 protein, CDR3 DNA. D genes are given only for firm matches. Where a row states a size, it is once, few, many or the class of an expanded clone; other rows omit it.

TRBJ1-1	TRBV20-1	many	.	CSARGFRGATEAFF	TGCAGTGCTAGAGGTTTCAGGGGCGCGACTGAAGCTTTCTTT
TRBJ1-2	TRBV5-4	.	.	CASSLVLTRRNYGYTF	TGTGCCAGCAGCTTGGTTTTAACCCGACGTAACTATGGCTACACCTTC
TRBJ1-1	TRBV29-1	.	.	CSVDREAEAFF	TGCAGCGTTGACAGGGAGGCTGAAGCTTTCTTT
TRBJ1-2	TRBV4-3	.	TRBD1	CASSQRQGALNYGYTF	TGCGCCAGCAGCCAACGACAGGGGGCGTTAAACTATGGCTACACCTTC
TRBJ2-6	TRBV7-9	.	TRBD1	CASSQAGTVRSGANVLTF	TGTGCCAGCAGCCAAGCCGGGACAGTGCGATCTGGGGCCAACGTCCTGACTTTC
TRBJ2-1	TRBV12-3/TRBV12-4	many	TRBD1	CASSSGAQGQGIHEQFF	TGTGCCAGCTCATCTGGGGCGCAGGGACAGGGTATCCATGAGCAGTTCTTC
TRBJ2-1	TRBV7-9	many	TRBD2	CASSLQRGGLHEQFF	TGTGCCAGCAGCTTACAGCGGGGGGGCCTTCATGAGCAGTTCTTC
TRBJ2-2	TRBV12-3/TRBV12-4	few	.	CASSLFRGPLGELFF	TGTGCCAGCAGTCTATTCCGGGGACCCCTCGGGGAGCTGTTTTTT
TRBJ2-7	TRBV20-1	many	TRBD2	CSASGGAYEQYF	TGCAGTGCTAGCGGGGGGGCCTACGAGCAGTACTTC
TRBJ2-7	TRBV27	many	TRBD1	CASSLAGGWGEQYF	TGTGCCAGCAGTTTAGCAGGGGGCTGGGGCGAGCAGTACTTC
TRBJ2-7	TRBV7-2	many	TRBD1	CASSRSSGQGAYEQYF	TGTGCCAGCAGCCGATCCTCGGGACAGGGGGCTTACGAGCAGTACTTC
TRBJ1-5	TRBV29-1	many	.	CSVVGGAAQPQHF	TGCAGCGTTGTAGGGGGGGCGGCTCAGCCCCAGCATTTT
TRBJ2-5	TRBV7-2	few	.	CASRPPGLSAGETQYF	TGTGCCAGCAGACCCCCAGGGTTGTCGGCGGGGGAGACCCAGTACTTC
TRBJ2-1	TRBV5-1	many	TRBD2	CASSLVAGGPHNEQFF	TGCGCCAGCAGCTTGGTAGCGGGGGGGCCCCACAATGAGCAGTTCTTC
TRBJ2-1	TRBV5-1	many	TRBD2	CASSPGVAGYNEQFF	TGCGCCAGCAGCCCGGGAGTAGCGGGGTACAATGAGCAGTTCTTC
TRBJ2-3	TRBV10-3	few	.	CAISESKGLSSSTDTQYF	TGTGCCATCAGTGAGTCGAAAGGACTTTCTTCTAGCACAGATACGCAGTATTTT
TRBJ1-1	TRBV12-3/TRBV12-4	few	.	CASSPVGRGAFF	TGTGCCAGCAGTCCGGTGGGTAGGGGAGCTTTCTTT
TRBJ2-5	TRBV2	few	.	CASRLGAGGETQYF	TGTGCCAGCAGACTGGGCGCAGGCGGGGAGACCCAGTACTTC
TRBJ2-5	TRBV24-1	many	TRBD1	CATSARTGDQETQYF	TGTGCCACCAGTGCTCGGACAGGGGACCAAGAGACCCAGTACTTC
TRBJ1-6	TRBV6-5	many	.	CASSTDRQATFNSPLHF	TGTGCCAGCAGTACCGATCGACAGGCTACTTTTAATTCACCCCTCCACTTT
TRBJ2-3	TRBV5-1	many	TRBD2	CASSALAGGLSDTQYF	TGCGCCAGCAGCGCCCTAGCGGGGGGGCTCTCAGATACGCAGTATTTT
TRBJ2-1	TRBV10-3	many	.	CAAGLSYNEQFF	TGTGCCGCAGGGTTATCCTACAATGAGCAGTTCTTC
TRBJ1-5	TRBV20-1	.	.	CSASRQRLNKNQPQHF	TGCAGTGCTAGCAGACAGCGCCTTAATAAGAATCAGCCCCAGCATTTT
TRBJ1-1	TRBV7-2	many	.	CASRIQSMNTEAFF	TGTGCCAGCAGAATACAGTCCATGAACACTGAAGCTTTCTTT
TRBJ2-1	TRBV7-9	.	.	CASSYTFNRPNEQFF	TGTGCCAGCAGCTATACATTCAACAGGCCCAATGAGCAGTTCTTC
TRBJ1-1	TRBV6-5	many	.	CASSYSGQLTEAFF	TGTGCCAGCAGTTACTCCGGACAGCTAACTGAAGCTTTCTTT
TRBJ1-6	TRBV7-6	.	.	CASSLYPKGREPPLHF	TGTGCCAGCAGCCTATATCCTAAGGGACGCGAGCCACCCCTCCACTTT
TRBJ1-3	TRBV12-3/TRBV12-4	few	TRBD1	CASSYGTVSGNTIYF	TGTGCCAGCAGTTACGGGACAGTCTCTGGAAACACCATATATTTT
TRBJ2-2	TRBV7-2	.	.	CASSLAIGGPGTGELFF	TGTGCCAGCAGCTTAGCAATCGGGGGGCCGGGCACCGGGGAGCTGTTTTTT
TRBJ2-7	TRBV10-3	few	TRBD1	CATWDSPSYEQYF	TGTGCCACCTGGGACAGCCCCTCCTACGAGCAGTACTTC
TRBJ1-5	TRBV30	many	.	CAWSVRENQPQHF	TGTGCCTGGAGTGTAAGGGAGAATCAGCCCCAGCATTTT
TRBJ1-1	TRBV11-2	many	.	CASSLAKRNTEAFF	TGTGCCAGCAGCTTAGCTAAGAGGAACACTGAAGCTTTCTTT
TRBJ1-3	TRBV7-9	.	.	CASSPNGNTIYF	TGTGCCAGCAGCCCAAACGGAAACACCATATATTTT
TRBJ2-3	TRBV4-3	many	.	CASSQEGGQGLRSTDTQYF	TGCGCCAGCAGCCAAGAAGGAGGCCAGGGCTTAAGAAGCACAGATACGCAGTATTTT
TRBJ2-6	TRBV2	many	TRBD2	CASSDGGVPGANVLTF	TGTGCCAGCAGTGATGGGGGGGTACCTGGGGCCAACGTCCTGACTTTC
TRBJ1-1	TRBV19	many	.	CASRGRLNTEAFF	TGTGCCAGTAGGGGCAGGCTGAACACTGAAGCTTTCTTT
TRBJ2-1	TRBV18	many	.	CASSPQPGPAYNEQFF	TGTGCCAGCTCACCACAGCCCGGGCCCGCTTACAATGAGCAGTTCTTC
TRBJ2-2	TRBV12-3/TRBV12-4	few	.	CASSLGVGNTGELFF	TGTGCCAGCAGTTTAGGGGTAGGGAACACCGGGGAGCTGTTTTTT
TRBJ1-6	TRBV14	many	.	CASSLRGIYNSPLHF	TGTGCCAGCAGCCTAAGGGGCATCTATAATTCACCCCTCCACTTT
TRBJ2-1	TRBV12-3/TRBV12-4	few	.	CASSFLPGGQLYNEQFF	TGTGCCAGCAGTTTTTTACCGGGCGGACAACTTTACAATGAGCAGTTCTTC
TRBJ2-5	TRBV7-2	.	.	CASSLRASPAQETQYF	TGTGCCAGCAGCTTACGTGCCAGCCCGGCCCAAGAGACCCAGTACTTC
TRBJ1-6	TRBV6-6	many	.	CASSYSAGRYNSPLHF	TGTGCCAGCAGTTACTCGGCAGGTCGCTATAATTCACCCCTCCACTTT
TRBJ2-2	TRBV29-1	.	TRBD1	CSVVGGRTGELFF	TGCAGCGTTGTAGGGGGCCGGACCGGGGAGCTGTTTTTT
TRBJ1-2	TRBV9	many	.	CASSVEYPEGRYGYTF	TGTGCCAGCAGCGTAGAATATCCGGAGGGCCGTTATGGCTACACCTTC
TRBJ2-1	TRBV4-3	few	.	CASSQSRSSYNEQFF	TGCGCCAGCAGCCAAAGTCGGAGCTCCTACAATGAGCAGTTCTTC
TRBJ2-7	TRBV7-9	.	.	CASSLDGSAEQYF	TGTGCCAGCAGCTTGGATGGGTCAGCCGAGCAGTACTTC
TRBJ2-5	TRBV2	.	.	CASSEEWYPVVYF	TGTGCCAGCAGTGAAGAGTGGTACCCGGTCGTATACTTC
TRBJ1-5	TRBV25-1	many	.	CASSDVRGGPQHF	TGTGCCAGCAGTGACGTTAGGGGTGGGCCCCAGCATTTT